This T cell receptor beta chain was sequenced for a study of vaccination effects on CD4 cells after COVID-19. The CDR3 runs to 13 residues. The germline V gene encodes CDR1 ENHRY and CDR2 SYGVKD. V was pared by 4 bases and J by 2 bases, with 8 bases between. This table comes from immunoSEQ multiplex PCR, and its TCRdb copy is limited to in-frame clones, with some not included. The sample lists approximately 40,000 clones, over 65% seen once, with approximately 3.8% in the top ten. Cells that had been cultured for 10 days were the source of isolated CD4+ T cells. Their SARS-CoV-2 infection, verified by PCR, occurred between March and December 2020. Participants each got two BNT162b2 or mRNA-1273 vaccine doses. To note about this clone: Antigen unknown.

V gene TRBV10-3 combines with J gene TRBJ2-5, with unresolved D. The clonotype originates from a human donor who had a prior SARS-CoV-2 infection. The source material was CD4+ T cells from PBMCs cultured without peptide, sampled after COVID-19 vaccination. CDR3 nucleotide sequence: TGTGCCATCAGTGGGACGCAGCAAGAGACCCAGTACTTC. Amino acid sequence: CAISGTQQETQYF.